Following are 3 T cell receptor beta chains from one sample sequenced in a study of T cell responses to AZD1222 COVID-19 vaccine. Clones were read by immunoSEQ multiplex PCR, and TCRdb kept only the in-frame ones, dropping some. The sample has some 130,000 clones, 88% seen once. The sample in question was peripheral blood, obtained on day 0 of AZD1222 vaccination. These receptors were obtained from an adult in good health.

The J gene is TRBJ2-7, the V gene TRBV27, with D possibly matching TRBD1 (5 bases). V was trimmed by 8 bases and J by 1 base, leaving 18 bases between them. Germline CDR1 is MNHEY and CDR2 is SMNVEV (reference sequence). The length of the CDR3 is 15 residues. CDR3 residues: CASGKVRAISYEQYF. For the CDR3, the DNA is TGTGCCAGCGGGAAAGTCAGGGCAATTTCCTACGAGCAGTACTTC.

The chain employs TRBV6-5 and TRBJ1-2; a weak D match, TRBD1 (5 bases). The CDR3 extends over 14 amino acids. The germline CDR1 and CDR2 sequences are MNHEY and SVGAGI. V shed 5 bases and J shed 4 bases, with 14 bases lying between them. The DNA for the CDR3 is TGTGCCAGCAGTCCAAGCCGGGACGCCTATGGCTACACCTTC. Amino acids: CASSPSRDAYGYTF.

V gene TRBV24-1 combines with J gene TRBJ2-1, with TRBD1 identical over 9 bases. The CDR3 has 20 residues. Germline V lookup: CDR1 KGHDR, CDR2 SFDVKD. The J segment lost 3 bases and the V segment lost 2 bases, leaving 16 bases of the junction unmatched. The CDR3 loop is CATSDSNVPGQGIGYNEQFF. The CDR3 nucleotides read TGTGCCACCAGTGATTCGAACGTCCCGGGACAGGGAATTGGCTACAATGAGCAGTTCTTC.